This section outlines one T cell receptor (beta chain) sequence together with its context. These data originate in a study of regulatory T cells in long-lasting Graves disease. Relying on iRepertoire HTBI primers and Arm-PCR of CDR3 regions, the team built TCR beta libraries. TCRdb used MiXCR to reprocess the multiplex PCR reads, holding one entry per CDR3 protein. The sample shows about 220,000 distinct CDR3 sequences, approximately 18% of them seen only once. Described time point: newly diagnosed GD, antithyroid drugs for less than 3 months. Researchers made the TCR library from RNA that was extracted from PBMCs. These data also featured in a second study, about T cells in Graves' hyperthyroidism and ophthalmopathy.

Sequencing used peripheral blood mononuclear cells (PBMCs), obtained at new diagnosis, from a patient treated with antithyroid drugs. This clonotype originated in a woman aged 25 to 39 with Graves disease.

The CDR3 is CASTRGTSFGTGELFF. As DNA, the CDR3 is TGTGCCAGCACCCGCGGGACTAGCTTTGGTACCGGGGAGCTGTTTTTT. The chain links TRBV9 to TRBJ2-2; TRBD2 aligns across 9 bases. CDR1 is SGDLS, CDR2 YYNGEE, per germline. This CDR3 is built from 16 residues. V shed 6 bases, J shed 5 bases, and the junction held 11 bases outside the gene matches.